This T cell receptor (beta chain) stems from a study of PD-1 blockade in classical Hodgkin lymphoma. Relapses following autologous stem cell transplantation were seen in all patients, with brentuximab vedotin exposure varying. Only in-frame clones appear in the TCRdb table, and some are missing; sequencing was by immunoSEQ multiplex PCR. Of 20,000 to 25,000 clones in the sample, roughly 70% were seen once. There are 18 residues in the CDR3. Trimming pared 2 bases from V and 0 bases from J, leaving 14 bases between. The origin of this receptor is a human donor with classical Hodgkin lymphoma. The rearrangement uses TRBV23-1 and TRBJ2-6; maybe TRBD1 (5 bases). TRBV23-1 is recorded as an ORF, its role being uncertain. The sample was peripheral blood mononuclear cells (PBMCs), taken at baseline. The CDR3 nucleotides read TGCGCCAGCAGTCAACCTCGAGGCAGGGACTCTGGGGCCAACGTCCTGACTTTC. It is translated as CASSQPRGRDSGANVLTF.